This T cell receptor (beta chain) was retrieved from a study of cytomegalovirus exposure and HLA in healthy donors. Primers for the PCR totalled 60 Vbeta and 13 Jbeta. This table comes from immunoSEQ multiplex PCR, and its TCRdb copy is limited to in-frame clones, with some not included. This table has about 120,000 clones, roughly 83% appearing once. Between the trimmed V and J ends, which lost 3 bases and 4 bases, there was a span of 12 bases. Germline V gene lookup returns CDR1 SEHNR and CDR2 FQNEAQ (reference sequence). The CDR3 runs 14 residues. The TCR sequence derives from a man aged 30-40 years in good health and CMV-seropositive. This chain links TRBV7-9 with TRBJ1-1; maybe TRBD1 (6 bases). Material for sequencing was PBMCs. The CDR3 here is CASSLNRDTTEAFF. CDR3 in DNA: TGTGCCAGCAGCTTGAATCGGGACACCACTGAAGCTTTCTTT.